This TCR beta chain was identified during a study of metastatic and nonmetastatic thyroid tumors. The trim removed 4 bases at V and 3 bases at J, leaving 5 bases unmatched. Per germline, CDR1 LGHDT and CDR2 YNNKEL (reference sequence). The CDR3 totals 15 residues. Patients were all untreated before their thyroid surgery. TCRdb re-clonotyped the PCR reads through MiXCR. Here the sample spans a few thousand clones, 35% to 45% being singletons. Points on this clone: No antigen is known for it.

The study, taken as a whole, reports: Within blood and tumor, benign nodules reportedly had significantly lower TCR beta diversity than malignant thyroid tumors did.

Sequenced material: adjacent normal tissue. The TCR originated in a male donor with papillary thyroid cancer or a benign thyroid nodule (not recorded which). Some clones in this sample may be carry-over from other donors' samples. J is TRBJ1-3 and V is TRBV3-1, with 8 bases identical to TRBD1. CDR3 sequence (DNA): TGTGCCAGCAGCCGCCAGACAGGGGTTGGAAACACCATATATTTT. Its translation: CASSRQTGVGNTIYF.